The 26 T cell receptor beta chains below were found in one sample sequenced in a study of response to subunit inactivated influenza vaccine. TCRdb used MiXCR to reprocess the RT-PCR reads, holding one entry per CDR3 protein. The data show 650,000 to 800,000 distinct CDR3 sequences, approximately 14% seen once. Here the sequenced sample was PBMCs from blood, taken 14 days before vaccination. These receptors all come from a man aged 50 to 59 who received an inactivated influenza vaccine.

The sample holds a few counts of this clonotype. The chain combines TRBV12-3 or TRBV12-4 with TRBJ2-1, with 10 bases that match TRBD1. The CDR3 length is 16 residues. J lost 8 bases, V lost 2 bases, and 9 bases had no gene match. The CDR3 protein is CASSLRGGQGFHEQFF. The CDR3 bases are TGTGCCAGCAGTTTAAGAGGGGGACAGGGGTTCCATGAGCAGTTCTTC.

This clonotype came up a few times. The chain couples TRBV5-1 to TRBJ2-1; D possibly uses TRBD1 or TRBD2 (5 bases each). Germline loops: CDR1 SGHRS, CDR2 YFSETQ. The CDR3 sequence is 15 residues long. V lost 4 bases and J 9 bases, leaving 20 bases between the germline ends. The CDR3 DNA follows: TGCGCCAGCAGCGCCGGGACCCGATCCATGGGTGAGCAGTTCTTC. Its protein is CASSAGTRSMGEQFF.

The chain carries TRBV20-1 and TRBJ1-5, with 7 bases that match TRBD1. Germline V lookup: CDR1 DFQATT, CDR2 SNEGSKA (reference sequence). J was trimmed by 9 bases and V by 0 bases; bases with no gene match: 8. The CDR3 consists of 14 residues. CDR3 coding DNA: TGCAGTGCTAGAGAATCGACAGGGAGAGGGCCCCAGCATTTT. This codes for CSARESTGRGPQHF.

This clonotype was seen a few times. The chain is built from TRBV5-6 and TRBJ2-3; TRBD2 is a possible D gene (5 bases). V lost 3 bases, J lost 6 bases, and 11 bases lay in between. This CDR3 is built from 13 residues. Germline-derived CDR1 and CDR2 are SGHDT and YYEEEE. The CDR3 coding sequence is TGTGCCAGCAGCTCCGACGGGGAGGATACGCAGTATTTT. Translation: CASSSDGEDTQYF.

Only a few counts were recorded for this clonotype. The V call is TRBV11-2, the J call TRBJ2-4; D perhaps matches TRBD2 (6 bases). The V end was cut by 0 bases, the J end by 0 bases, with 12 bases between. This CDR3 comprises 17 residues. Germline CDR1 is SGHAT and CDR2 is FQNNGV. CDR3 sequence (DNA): TGTGCCAGCAGCTTAGAGGGGGGACTGATAGCCAAAAACATTCAGTACTTC. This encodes CASSLEGGLIAKNIQYF.

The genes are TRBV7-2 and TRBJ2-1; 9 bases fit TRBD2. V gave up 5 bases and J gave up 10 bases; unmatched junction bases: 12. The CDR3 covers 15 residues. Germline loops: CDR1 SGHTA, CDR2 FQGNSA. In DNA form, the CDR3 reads TGTGCCAGCAGCACCTCCGGGACTAGCCTCCGGGAGCAGTTCTTC. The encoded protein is CASSTSGTSLREQFF.

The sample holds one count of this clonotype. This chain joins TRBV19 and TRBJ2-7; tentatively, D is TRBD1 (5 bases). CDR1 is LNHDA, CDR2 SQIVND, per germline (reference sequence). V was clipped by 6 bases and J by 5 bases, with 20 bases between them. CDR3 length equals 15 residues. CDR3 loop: CASSFSFTGSHEQYF. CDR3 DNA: TGTGCCAGTAGCTTTAGTTTCACAGGAAGCCACGAGCAGTACTTC.

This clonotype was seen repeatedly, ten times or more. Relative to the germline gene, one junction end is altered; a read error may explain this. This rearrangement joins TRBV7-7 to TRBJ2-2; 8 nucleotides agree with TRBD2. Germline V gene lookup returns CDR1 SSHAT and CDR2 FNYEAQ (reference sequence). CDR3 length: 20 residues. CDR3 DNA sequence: TGTGCTAGCAGCTTAGCCTCACCGGGACTAGGGATCGAAAACACCGGGGAGCTGTTTTTT. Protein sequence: CASSLASPGLGIENTGELFF.

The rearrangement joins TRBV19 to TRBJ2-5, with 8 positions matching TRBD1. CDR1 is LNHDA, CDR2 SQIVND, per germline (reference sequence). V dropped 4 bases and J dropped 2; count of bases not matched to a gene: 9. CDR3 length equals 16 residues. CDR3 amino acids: CASSTYPGQGQETQYF. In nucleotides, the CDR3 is TGTGCCAGTAGTACTTACCCAGGACAGGGTCAAGAGACCCAGTACTTC. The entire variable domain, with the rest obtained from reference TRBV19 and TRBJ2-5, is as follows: DGGITQSPKYLFRKEGQNVTLSCEQNLNHDAMYWYRQDPGQGLRLIYYSQIVNDFQKGDIAEGYSVSREKKESFPLTVTSAQKNPTAFYLCASSTYPGQGQETQYFGPGTRLLVL.

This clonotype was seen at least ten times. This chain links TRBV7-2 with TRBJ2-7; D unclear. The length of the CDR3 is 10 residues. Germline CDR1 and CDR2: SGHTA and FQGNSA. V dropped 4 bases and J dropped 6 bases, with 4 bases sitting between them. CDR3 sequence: CASSSPEQYF. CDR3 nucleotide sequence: TGTGCCAGCAGCTCTCCCGAGCAGTACTTC.

CDR3 loop: CATSREARGREQFF. CDR3 bases: TGTGCCACCAGCAGAGAGGCAAGGGGCCGGGAGCAGTTCTTC. The V call is TRBV15, the J call TRBJ2-1; TRBD1 is a possible D gene (5 bases). Germline-derived CDR1 and CDR2 are LNHNV and YYDKDF (reference sequence). The CDR3 has 14 amino acids. V lost 0 bases and J 10 bases, leaving 13 bases between the germline ends. The whole variable domain, filled in from reference TRBV15 and TRBJ2-1, reads DAMVIQNPRYQVTQFGKPVTLSCSQTLNHNVMYWYQQKSSQAPKLLFHYYDKDFNNEADTPDNFQSRRPNTSFCFLDIRSPGLGDTAMYLCATSREARGREQFFGPGTRLTVL.

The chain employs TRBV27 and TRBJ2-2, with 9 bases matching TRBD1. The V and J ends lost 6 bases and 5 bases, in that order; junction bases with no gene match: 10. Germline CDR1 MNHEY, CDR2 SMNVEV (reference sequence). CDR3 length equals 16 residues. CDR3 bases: TGTGCCAGCAGCCCCGGGACAGGGATGGGTACCGGGGAGCTGTTTTTT. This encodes CASSPGTGMGTGELFF.

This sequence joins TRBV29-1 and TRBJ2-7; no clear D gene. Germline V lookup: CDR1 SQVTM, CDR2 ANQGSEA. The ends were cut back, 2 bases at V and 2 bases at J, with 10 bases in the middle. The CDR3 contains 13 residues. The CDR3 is CSVELVGTYEQYF. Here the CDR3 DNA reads TGCAGCGTTGAATTGGTAGGAACCTACGAGCAGTACTTC.

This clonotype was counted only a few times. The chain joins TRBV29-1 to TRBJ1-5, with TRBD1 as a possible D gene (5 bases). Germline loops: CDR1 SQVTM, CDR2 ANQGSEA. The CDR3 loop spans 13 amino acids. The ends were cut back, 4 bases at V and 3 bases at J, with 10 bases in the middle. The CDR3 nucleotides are TGCAGCGTTGGGGAGGGGCTCAATCAGCCCCAGCATTTT. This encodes CSVGEGLNQPQHF.

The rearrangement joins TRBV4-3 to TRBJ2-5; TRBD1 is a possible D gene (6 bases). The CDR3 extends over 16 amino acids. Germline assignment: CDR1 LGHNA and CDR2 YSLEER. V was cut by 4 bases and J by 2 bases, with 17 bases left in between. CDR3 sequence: CASSPILDRGQETQYF. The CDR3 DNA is TGCGCCAGCAGCCCCATTTTGGACAGAGGGCAAGAGACCCAGTACTTC.

The CDR3: CASSEFQRKESYNEQFF. CDR3 nucleotide sequence: TGTGCCAGCAGTGAATTTCAACGGAAGGAATCCTACAATGAGCAGTTCTTC. This chain uses TRBV2 with TRBJ2-1; D remains unclear. The length of the CDR3 is 17 residues. Deletions cut 2 bases from V and 1 base from J, with 15 bases between. CDR1 is SNHLY and CDR2 is FYNNEI in the germline V gene.

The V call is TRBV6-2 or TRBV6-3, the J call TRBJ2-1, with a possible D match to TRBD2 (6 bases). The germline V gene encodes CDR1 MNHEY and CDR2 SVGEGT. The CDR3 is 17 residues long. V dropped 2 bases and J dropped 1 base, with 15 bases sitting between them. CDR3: CASSYPGGVSSYNEQFF. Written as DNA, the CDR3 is TGTGCCAGCAGTTACCCCGGCGGGGTCAGTTCCTACAATGAGCAGTTCTTC.

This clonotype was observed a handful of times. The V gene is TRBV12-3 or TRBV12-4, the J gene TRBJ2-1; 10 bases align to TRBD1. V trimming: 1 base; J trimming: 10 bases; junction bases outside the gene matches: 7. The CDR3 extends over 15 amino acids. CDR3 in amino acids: CASSLVGTGEYEQFF. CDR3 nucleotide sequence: TGTGCCAGCAGTTTAGTGGGGACAGGGGAATACGAGCAGTTCTTC.

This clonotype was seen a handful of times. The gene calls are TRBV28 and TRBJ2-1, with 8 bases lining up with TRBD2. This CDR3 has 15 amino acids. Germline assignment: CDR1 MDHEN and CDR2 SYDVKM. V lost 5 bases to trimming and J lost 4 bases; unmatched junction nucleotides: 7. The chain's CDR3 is CASSLRGGPYNEQFF. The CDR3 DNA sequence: TGTGCCAGCAGTCTACGGGGGGGTCCTTACAATGAGCAGTTCTTC.

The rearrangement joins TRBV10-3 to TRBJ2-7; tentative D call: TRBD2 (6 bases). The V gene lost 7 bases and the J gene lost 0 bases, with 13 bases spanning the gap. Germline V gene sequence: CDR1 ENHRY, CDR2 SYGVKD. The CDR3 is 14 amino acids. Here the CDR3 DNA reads TGTGCCATCAAAAGCGGGTTGAGCTCCTACGAGCAGTACTTC. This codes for CAIKSGLSSYEQYF.

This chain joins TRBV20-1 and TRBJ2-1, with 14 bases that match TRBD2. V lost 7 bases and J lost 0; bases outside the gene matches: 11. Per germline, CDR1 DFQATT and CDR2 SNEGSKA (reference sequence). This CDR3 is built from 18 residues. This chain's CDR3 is CSVPGLAGVRSSYNEQFF. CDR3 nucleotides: TGCAGTGTACCGGGACTAGCGGGAGTACGGAGCTCCTACAATGAGCAGTTCTTC.

CDR3 loop: CASSSPGQGETQYF. The CDR3 DNA sequence: TGTGCCAGCAGTTCTCCCGGACAGGGAGAGACCCAGTACTTC. This sequence joins TRBV4-2 and TRBJ2-5; 8 nucleotides align to TRBD1. J was trimmed by 4 bases and V by 6 bases; bases with no gene match: 7. The CDR3 consists of 14 residues. Per the germline V gene, CDR1 is LGHNA and CDR2 is YNFKEQ.

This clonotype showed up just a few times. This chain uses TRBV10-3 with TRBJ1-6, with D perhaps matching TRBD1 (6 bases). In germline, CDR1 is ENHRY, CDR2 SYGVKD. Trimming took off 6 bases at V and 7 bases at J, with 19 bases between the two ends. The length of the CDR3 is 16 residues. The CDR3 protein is CAISRGGGGRNSPLHF. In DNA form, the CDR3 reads TGTGCCATCAGCAGAGGGGGGGGCGGTAGGAATTCACCCCTCCACTTT.

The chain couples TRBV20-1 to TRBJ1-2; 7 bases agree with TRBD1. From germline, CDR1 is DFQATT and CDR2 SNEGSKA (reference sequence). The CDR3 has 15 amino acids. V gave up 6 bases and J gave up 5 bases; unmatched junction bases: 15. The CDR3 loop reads CSASQGGSPTYGYTF. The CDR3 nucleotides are TGCAGTGCCTCGCAGGGGGGATCCCCGACTTATGGCTACACCTTC.

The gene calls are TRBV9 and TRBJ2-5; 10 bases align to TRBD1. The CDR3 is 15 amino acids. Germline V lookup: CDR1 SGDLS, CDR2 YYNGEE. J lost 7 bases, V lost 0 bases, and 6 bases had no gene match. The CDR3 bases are TGTGCCAGCAGCGTAGCCGGGACAGGGGTCGGGACCCAGTACTTC. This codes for CASSVAGTGVGTQYF.

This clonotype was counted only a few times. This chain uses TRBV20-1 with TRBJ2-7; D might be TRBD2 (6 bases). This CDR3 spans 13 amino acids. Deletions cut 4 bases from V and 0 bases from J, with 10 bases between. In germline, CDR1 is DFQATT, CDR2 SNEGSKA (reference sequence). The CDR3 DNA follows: TGCAGTGCTACTAGCGCTTACTCCTACGAGCAGTACTTC. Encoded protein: CSATSAYSYEQYF.